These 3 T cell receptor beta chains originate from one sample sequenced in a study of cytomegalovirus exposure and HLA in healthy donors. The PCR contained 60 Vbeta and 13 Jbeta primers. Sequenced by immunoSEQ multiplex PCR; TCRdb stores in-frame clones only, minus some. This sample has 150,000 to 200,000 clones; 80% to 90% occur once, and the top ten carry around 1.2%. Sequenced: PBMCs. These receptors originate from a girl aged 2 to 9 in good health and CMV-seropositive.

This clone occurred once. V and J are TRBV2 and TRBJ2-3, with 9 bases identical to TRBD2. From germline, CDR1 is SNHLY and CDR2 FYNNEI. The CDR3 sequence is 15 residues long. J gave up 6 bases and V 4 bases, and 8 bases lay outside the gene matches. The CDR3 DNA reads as TGTGCCAGCAGTGCGTTAGCGGGGGCGGGGGATACGCAGTATTTT. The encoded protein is CASSALAGAGDTQYF.

DNA for the CDR3: TGTGCCTGGATCAACCGGGACAGGCCCCCCTACGAGCAGTACTTC. This gives the protein CAWINRDRPPYEQYF. The chain couples TRBV30 to TRBJ2-7; 8 bases agree with TRBD1. This CDR3 has 15 amino acids. CDR1 and CDR2 from the germline V gene are GTSNPN and SVGIG (reference sequence). V lost 4 bases to trimming and J lost 2 bases; unmatched junction nucleotides: 10.

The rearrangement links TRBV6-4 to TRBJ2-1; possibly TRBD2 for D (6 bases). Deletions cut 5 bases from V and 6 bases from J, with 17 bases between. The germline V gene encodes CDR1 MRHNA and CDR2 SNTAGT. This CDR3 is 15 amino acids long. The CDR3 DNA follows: TGTGCCAGCAGTCATAGCCGGGACTCAGCCAATGAGCAGTTCTTC. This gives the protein CASSHSRDSANEQFF.